A single T cell receptor (beta chain) is shown here with its context. Its specificity is unknown. The sample is drawn from a study of OX40 agonist ivuxolimab in advanced cancers. The overall study: Treatment of patients was with ivuxolimab, an agonistic anti-OX40 (CD134) antibody. Partial responses were achieved by three patients, one with hepatocellular carcinoma and two with cutaneous melanoma. Participants averaged 60 years of age (range about 23 to 80) and were 75% to 90% male.

Study observations and caveats: Circulating CD4+ and CD8+ T cells showed clonal expansion by week 6 at 0.1 to 3.0 mg/kg.

Assay: immunoSEQ multiplex PCR; the TCRdb copy retains only in-frame clones and omits some. The repertoire holds roughly 50,000 clones, 92% seen once, with 6.7% in the top ten. Germline V CDR1 and CDR2: MNHNS, SASEGT. Trimming took off 5 bases at V and 2 bases at J, with 12 bases between the two ends. CDR3 length: 14 amino acids. The material was CD4+ or CD8+ T cells sorted from blood, obtained in a trial of the OX40 agonist ivuxolimab. The rearrangement links TRBV6-1 to TRBJ1-2; D perhaps matches TRBD1 (6 bases). This clonotype was obtained from an adult with an advanced solid tumor such as melanoma, head and neck, liver or kidney cancer. The chain's CDR3 is CASSTGLVNYGYTF. CDR3 DNA: TGTGCCAGCAGTACAGGGTTGGTGAACTATGGCTACACCTTC.